This entry describes one T cell receptor beta chain. TCRdb's table, derived via immunoSEQ multiplex PCR, lists solely in-frame clones and lacks some. The sample yields under 850,000 clones, 80% to 95% seen once. CDR3 length equals 16 residues. From germline, CDR1 is MGHRA and CDR2 YSYEKL. Trimming cost V 1 base and J 0 bases, with 10 bases left between them. CD45RO-negative cells were positively selected for CCR7, leaving out terminally differentiated effector memory CD45RA+ cells. This specimen belongs to a study of shared clonotypes between healthy human individuals. The rearrangement links TRBV4-1 to TRBJ2-1; D is possibly TRBD2 (5 bases). The sequence came from a young man in good health. Input material: naive CD8+ T cells sorted from blood. The CDR3 region has the DNA TGCGCCAGCAGCCAAGTTCGAGGGAGCTCCTACAATGAGCAGTTCTTC. Translated: CASSQVRGSSYNEQFF.